One and the same sample provided the 32 T cell receptor beta chains below, sequenced in a study of CD8 T cells in Susac syndrome (dated by TCRdb to about 2019). The library came from the immunoSEQ multiplex PCR assay. RNA was extracted with the RNeasy kit and 0.5 to 1 ug was reverse transcribed using random hexamers. TCRdb passed the public sequencing reads through fastp at Q25 and MiXCR, retaining productive beta sequences. All rows with the same CDR3 protein become a single entry with the most common DNA and genes. The sample yields about 190,000 distinct CDR3 sequences; about 94% were counted once. The ten largest make up 0.1% of the sample. The sample taken for sequencing was CD4+ T cells from PBMCs. Receptor source: a human donor in good health.

The chain uses TRBV5-1 and TRBJ2-5, with 8 bases identical to TRBD1. Germline-derived CDR1 and CDR2 are SGHRS and YFSETQ. V lost 5 bases, J lost 5 bases, and 5 bases stayed unmatched. This CDR3 region has 13 residues. The CDR3 sequence: CASSRTGMETQYF. The CDR3 coding sequence is TGCGCCAGCAGTCGGACAGGGATGGAGACCCAGTACTTC.

The rearrangement links TRBV12-3 or TRBV12-4 to TRBJ1-1, with D uncertain. Trimming cost V 2 bases and J 5 bases, with 18 bases left between them. The length of the CDR3 is 16 residues. CDR3: CASSLSKGLPGTEAFF. In DNA form, the CDR3 reads TGTGCCAGCAGTTTATCGAAGGGCCTCCCGGGGACTGAAGCTTTCTTT.

This clonotype was detected only once. The chain employs TRBV4-3 and TRBJ2-3; 8 positions agree with TRBD2. The ends lost 0 bases at V and 5 bases at J; junction bases unmatched: 7. The CDR3 is 16 residues long. Germline CDR1 LGHNA, CDR2 YSLEER. The chain's CDR3 is CASSQDPGGAGDTQYF. The DNA for the CDR3 is TGCGCCAGCAGCCAAGATCCGGGGGGGGCGGGAGATACGCAGTATTTT.

The V gene is TRBV24-1, the J gene TRBJ1-2; D is undetermined. Germline CDR1 and CDR2: KGHDR and SFDVKD. The CDR3 length is 14 residues. Trimming shortened V by 4 bases and J by 5 bases, and 13 bases separated the two germline ends. The CDR3 protein is CATSDSDLGYGYTF. CDR3 in DNA: TGTGCCACCAGTGACTCGGACCTCGGGTATGGCTACACCTTC.

This clonotype was observed a single time. The V and J genes are TRBV6-5 and TRBJ1-6; 9 bases are a match to TRBD1. Germline trimming cut 6 bases from V and 7 bases from J; bases unmatched to any gene: 4. Germline lookup yields CDR1 MNHEY and CDR2 SVGAGI. CDR3 length equals 14 residues. CDR3 residues: CASSRTGENSPLHF. The CDR3 nucleotides read TGTGCCAGCAGCCGGACAGGGGAGAATTCACCCCTCCACTTT.

This sequence joins TRBV7-9 and TRBJ1-1; 7 bases match TRBD1. V was clipped by 1 base and J by 6 bases; unmatched bases: 5. The CDR3 is 14 residues long. Germline V gene sequence: CDR1 SEHNR, CDR2 FQNEAQ (reference sequence). DNA of the CDR3: TGTGCCAGCAGCTTAGTCGAGGGGGCCGCTGAAGCTTTCTTT. The encoded protein is CASSLVEGAAEAFF.

The chain employs TRBV27 and TRBJ1-2, with no clear D. Trimming pared 0 bases from V and 2 bases from J, leaving 7 bases between. The CDR3 consists of 14 residues. Germline CDR1 and CDR2: MNHEY and SMNVEV (reference sequence). The CDR3: CASSLSGWNYGYTF. The CDR3 region has the DNA TGTGCCAGCAGTTTATCTGGGTGGAACTATGGCTACACCTTC.

This clonotype was detected only a few times. The chain couples TRBV7-9 to TRBJ1-3, with unresolved D. Per the germline V gene, CDR1 is SEHNR and CDR2 is FQNEAQ (reference sequence). Trimming took off 5 bases at V and 0 bases at J, with 8 bases between the two ends. The length of the CDR3 is 14 residues. CDR3 DNA sequence: TGTGCCAGCAGCCTGGCAGGCTCTGGAAACACCATATATTTT. It specifies CASSLAGSGNTIYF.

CDR3 in DNA: TGCGCCAGCTTTGGCAGGACTAATGAAAAACTGTTTTTT. This codes for CASFGRTNEKLFF. This chain joins TRBV5-1 and TRBJ1-4; D is unresolved. The germline V gene has CDR1 SGHRS and CDR2 YFSETQ. V lost 7 bases and J lost 2, with 9 bases in between. The CDR3 runs 13 residues.

Only one count was recorded for this clonotype. The chain couples TRBV3-1 to TRBJ2-7, with D hard to call. In germline, CDR1 is LGHDT, CDR2 YNNKEL (reference sequence). The CDR3 sequence is 8 residues long. V lost 3 bases, J lost 9 bases, and 0 bases lay in between. The CDR3 spells CASSQQYF. Here the CDR3 DNA reads TGTGCCAGCAGCCAGCAGTACTTC.

The rearrangement joins TRBV19 to TRBJ1-1; no firm D call. Between the trimmed V and J ends, which lost 4 bases and 1 base, there was a span of 4 bases. CDR3 length: 12 residues. Germline V lookup: CDR1 LNHDA, CDR2 SQIVND (reference sequence). CDR3 amino acids: CASSNTNTEAFF. CDR3 nucleotides: TGTGCCAGTAGTAATACGAACACTGAAGCTTTCTTT. Full variable domain (outside the CDR3, taken from reference TRBV19 and TRBJ1-1): DGGITQSPKYLFRKEGQNVTLSCEQNLNHDAMYWYRQDPGQGLRLIYYSQIVNDFQKGDIAEGYSVSREKKESFPLTVTSAQKNPTAFYLCASSNTNTEAFFGQGTRLTVV.

This clonotype appeared a single time. The chain carries TRBV20-1 and TRBJ1-6; D might be TRBD1 (6 bases). Germline CDR1 and CDR2: DFQATT and SNEGSKA (reference sequence). The CDR3 sequence is 14 residues long. V gave up 3 bases and J gave up 7 bases, with 13 bases separating them. The CDR3 nucleotides read TGCAGTGCTAGGGATCTGAGGGGGAATTCACCCCTCCACTTT. This gives the protein CSARDLRGNSPLHF.

This clonotype appeared once. The chain links TRBV2 to TRBJ1-5, with TRBD1 as a possible D gene (5 bases). V lost 6 bases and J lost 7, with 19 bases in between. Looked up from germline, CDR1 is SNHLY and CDR2 is FYNNEI. This CDR3 has 15 residues. CDR3 region: CASSPDNLGTQPQHF. CDR3 nucleotide sequence: TGTGCCAGCAGCCCGGACAACCTAGGGACGCAGCCCCAGCATTTT.

A single count supports this clonotype. The rearrangement uses TRBV3-1 and TRBJ2-1, with D hard to call. The germline CDR1 and CDR2 sequences are LGHDT and YNNKEL (reference sequence). V lost 4 bases to trimming and J lost 9 bases, with 19 bases between them. This CDR3 has 15 amino acids. This chain's CDR3 is CASSLPRKTVSEQFF. CDR3 bases: TGTGCCAGCAGCCTCCCAAGAAAGACCGTGAGTGAGCAGTTCTTC.

The rearrangement joins TRBV24-1 to TRBJ1-5; 8 bases match TRBD1. Germline CDR1 reads KGHDR; CDR2 reads SFDVKD. The CDR3 extends over 15 amino acids. Trimming cost V 4 bases and J 8 bases; bases outside gene matches: 9. The CDR3 sequence: CATSDQSGGGKPQHF. The CDR3 DNA sequence: TGTGCCACCAGTGACCAGTCAGGGGGCGGGAAGCCCCAGCATTTT.

The chain combines TRBV15 with TRBJ1-2, with D unresolved. The length of the CDR3 is 12 residues. The V gene's germline CDR1 is LNHNV and CDR2 YYDKDF (reference sequence). With 0 bases removed from V and 6 bases from J, the gap between germline ends came to 5 bases. Written as DNA, the CDR3 is TGTGCCACCAGCAGAGATCTTCATGGCTACACCTTC. It translates to CATSRDLHGYTF.

This rearrangement joins TRBV4-1 to TRBJ1-5, with 7 bases fitting TRBD1. The length of the CDR3 is 17 residues. The V gene's germline CDR1 is MGHRA and CDR2 YSYEKL. Trimming took 0 bases from V and 0 from J; bases not matched to a gene: 5. CDR3 sequence reads: CASSQEGGGYSNQPQHF. The CDR3 DNA follows: TGCGCCAGCAGCCAAGAAGGGGGCGGTTATAGCAATCAGCCCCAGCATTTT.

This rearrangement joins TRBV9 to TRBJ2-2; the match to TRBD1 covers 7 bases. Trimming cost V 0 bases and J 0 bases; bases outside gene matches: 2. The germline V gene encodes CDR1 SGDLS and CDR2 YYNGEE. CDR3 length equals 16 residues. CDR3 in amino acids: CASSVVTGANTGELFF. CDR3 sequence (DNA): TGTGCCAGCAGCGTAGTTACAGGGGCGAACACCGGGGAGCTGTTTTTT.

The genes are TRBV4-2 and TRBJ2-3; possibly TRBD1 for D (5 bases). V was trimmed by 2 bases and J by 2 bases, leaving 11 bases between them. The CDR3 extends over 15 amino acids. Germline V lookup: CDR1 LGHNA, CDR2 YNFKEQ. The CDR3, as DNA: TGTGCCAGCAGCCAACTGCTAGGGGCCACAGATACGCAGTATTTT. Amino acid sequence: CASSQLLGATDTQYF.

The gene calls are TRBV2 and TRBJ2-1; TRBD1 is a possible D gene (5 bases). V lost 5 bases and J 5 bases, leaving 16 bases between the germline ends. Germline-derived CDR1 and CDR2 are SNHLY and FYNNEI. CDR3 size: 15 residues. The CDR3 sequence: CASSPPVGVNNEQFF. CDR3 in DNA: TGTGCCAGCAGTCCCCCTGTAGGGGTCAACAATGAGCAGTTCTTC.

This clonotype appeared a single time. V and J are TRBV20-1 and TRBJ2-3; perhaps TRBD1 as D (5 bases). Germline CDR1 and CDR2: DFQATT and SNEGSKA (reference sequence). This CDR3 region has 12 residues. V was trimmed by 5 bases and J by 6 bases, leaving 12 bases between them. The chain's CDR3 is CSAGAQRDTQYF. In DNA, the CDR3 is TGCAGTGCTGGGGCCCAAAGGGATACGCAGTATTTT.

This rearrangement joins TRBV6-6 to TRBJ1-5; 7 nucleotides align to TRBD1. CDR1 and CDR2 from the germline V gene are MNHNY and SVGAGI (reference sequence). Trimming at V came to 8 bases and at J to 6 bases, leaving 10 bases not matched to a gene. This CDR3 comprises 14 residues. CDR3 in amino acids: CASGQQGLRQPQHF. CDR3 in DNA: TGTGCCAGCGGCCAACAGGGGTTGCGTCAGCCCCAGCATTTT.

This clonotype was seen a handful of times. The chain links TRBV5-1 to TRBJ2-7, with no clear D. The CDR3 has 13 amino acids. Trimming took off 1 base at V and 2 bases at J, with 7 bases between the two ends. Germline values: CDR1 SGHRS, CDR2 YFSETQ. Written as DNA, the CDR3 is TGCGCCAGCAGCTTGCCGACCACCTACGAGCAGTACTTC. Translating it yields CASSLPTTYEQYF.

The chain employs TRBV7-2 and TRBJ2-7; tentative D call: TRBD1 (6 bases). The V gene's germline CDR1 is SGHTA and CDR2 FQGNSA. This CDR3 is 13 amino acids long. V gave up 3 bases and J gave up 4 bases, with 10 bases separating them. CDR3 region: CASSLSDRYEQYF. In DNA, the CDR3 is TGTGCCAGCAGCTTGTCGGACAGATACGAGCAGTACTTC.

The rearrangement joins TRBV2 to TRBJ1-6; D is undetermined. The germline V and J ends were trimmed by 6 bases and 4 bases, with 16 bases remaining between them. The CDR3 is 16 amino acids. Per the germline V gene, CDR1 is SNHLY and CDR2 is FYNNEI. In DNA form, the CDR3 reads TGTGCCAGCAGACGACCTGGCGGAGCTTATAATTCACCCCTCCACTTT. Residues: CASRRPGGAYNSPLHF.

The chain uses TRBV9 and TRBJ2-5; tentative D call: TRBD2 (7 bases). The germline V gene has CDR1 SGDLS and CDR2 YYNGEE. The ends were cut back, 0 bases at V and 7 bases at J, with 13 bases in the middle. The CDR3 is 14 amino acids. In DNA form, the CDR3 reads TGTGCCAGCAGCGTAGGCGGGGGCGCCGGGACCCAGTACTTC. Translating gives CASSVGGGAGTQYF.

The chain is built from TRBV10-3 and TRBJ1-5; D remains ambiguous. The CDR3 covers 12 residues. CDR1 ENHRY and CDR2 SYGVKD come from the germline V gene. V shed 4 bases and J shed 0 bases, with 1 base lying between them. In DNA form, the CDR3 reads TGTGCCATCAGTGGTAGCAATCAGCCCCAGCATTTT. As protein: CAISGSNQPQHF.

This chain uses TRBV20-1 with TRBJ2-3, with D tentatively TRBD2 (6 bases). Deletions cut 6 bases from V and 3 bases from J, with 13 bases between. Germline CDR1 and CDR2: DFQATT and SNEGSKA (reference sequence). This CDR3 spans 13 amino acids. This CDR3 is CSAGSRGTDTQYF. In nucleotides, the CDR3 is TGCAGTGCAGGGTCTCGGGGGACAGATACGCAGTATTTT.

This chain connects TRBV3-1 to TRBJ2-3; TRBD2 matches at 8 bases. With 1 base clipped from V and 5 bases from J, the junction kept 5 bases outside the gene matches. The CDR3 extends over 15 amino acids. Looked up from germline, CDR1 is LGHDT and CDR2 is YNNKEL (reference sequence). The CDR3 DNA reads as TGTGCCAGCAGCCAAGCGGGGGGGTCGATAGATACGCAGTATTTT. It encodes CASSQAGGSIDTQYF.

This clonotype was counted a single time. This chain connects TRBV7-3 to TRBJ2-3, with no clear D. Germline V CDR1 and CDR2: SGHTA, FQGTGA. The CDR3 length is 13 residues. V dropped 4 bases and J dropped 4 bases, with 9 bases sitting between them. The DNA for the CDR3 is TGTGCCAGCAGCTCGCTCGACGCAGATACGCAGTATTTT. Amino acid sequence: CASSSLDADTQYF.

The chain couples TRBV3-1 to TRBJ2-7; D gene unclear. CDR1 is LGHDT and CDR2 is YNNKEL in the germline V gene (reference sequence). The V end lost 2 bases, the J end lost 10 bases, and 6 bases lay between the germline ends. This CDR3 is 10 amino acids long. The CDR3 is CASSQPFQYV. The CDR3 DNA sequence: TGTGCCAGCAGCCAACCTTTCCAGTACGTC.

CDR3: CATYRDRDTQYF. The CDR3 DNA reads TGTGCCACTTACAGGGACAGAGATACGCAGTATTTT. This sequence joins TRBV5-4 and TRBJ2-3; 7 nucleotides agree with TRBD1. CDR1 and CDR2 (germline): SGHNT, YYREEE (reference sequence). This CDR3 is 12 amino acids long. Trimming at V came to 9 bases and at J to 5 bases, leaving 6 bases not matched to a gene.